The next 8 T cell receptor beta chains were all read from a single sample in a study of blood T cells in healthy people across ages. The use of a sample-barcoded 5' primer and a J-beta primer mix characterized a second PCR of about 7 to 12 cycles. MiXCR, applied by TCRdb to the 5' RACE reads, yields one record per CDR3 protein. The top ten clones hold roughly 2% of a sample with 1.5 million to 2 million distinct CDR3 sequences, around 48% of them seen once. Sequencing input: blood. The receptors were gathered from a woman between 40 and 55 years old in good health.

This clonotype was detected a few times. The CDR3 DNA reads TGCAGTGCTAGGCAGGGACAGGGGAGGCAAGAGACCCAGTACTTC. It translates to CSARQGQGRQETQYF. The chain combines TRBV20-1 with TRBJ2-5; 10 bases fit TRBD1. V lost 3 bases and J lost 2; bases outside the gene matches: 6. Germline values: CDR1 DFQATT, CDR2 SNEGSKA (reference sequence). The CDR3 spans 15 residues.

This clonotype came up a few times. The chain combines TRBV5-1 with TRBJ2-4, with TRBD2 matching 7 bases. Looked up from germline, CDR1 is SGHRS and CDR2 is YFSETQ. The CDR3 is 16 residues long. Trimming cost V 4 bases and J 3 bases; bases outside gene matches: 10. The CDR3 DNA sequence: TGCGCCAGCAGCGCGGTCGCCGGGGGGAGCAAAAACATTCAGTACTTC. Its translation: CASSAVAGGSKNIQYF.

This chain joins TRBV20-1 and TRBJ2-3; 7 bases match TRBD2. The CDR3 length is 14 residues. Germline values: CDR1 DFQATT, CDR2 SNEGSKA (reference sequence). J gave up 2 bases and V 3 bases, and 5 bases lay outside the gene matches. CDR3 sequence reads: CSARWTRDTDTQYF. The DNA of the CDR3 is TGCAGTGCTAGGTGGACTAGAGACACAGATACGCAGTATTTT.

This clonotype was counted many times. The chain links TRBV3-1 to TRBJ2-1; D is uncertain. Trimming removed 1 base from V and 6 bases from J, with 7 bases in between. The germline gives CDR1 LGHDT, CDR2 YNNKEL (reference sequence). The CDR3 runs to 13 residues. CDR3 in DNA: TGTGCCAGCAGCCAAGTCTCAGCCAATGAGCAGTTCTTC. Residues: CASSQVSANEQFF.

The sample holds a few counts of this clonotype. The CDR3 nucleotides are TGCGCCAGCAGCTTGCTCGGGGGTTCCGACAATGAGCAGTTCTTC. Translated: CASSLLGGSDNEQFF. The chain carries TRBV5-1 and TRBJ2-1; the D gene is possibly TRBD2 (6 bases). The CDR3 spans 15 residues. Germline V gives CDR1 SGHRS, CDR2 YFSETQ. With 1 base removed from V and 5 bases from J, the gap between germline ends came to 13 bases.

This clonotype was found a few times. This sequence joins TRBV5-1 and TRBJ2-6; D is unresolved. V was trimmed by 7 bases and J by 0 bases, leaving 14 bases between them. The length of the CDR3 is 16 residues. The germline V gene encodes CDR1 SGHRS and CDR2 YFSETQ. CDR3 sequence: CASFKQPSSGANVLTF. The DNA of the CDR3 is TGCGCCAGCTTTAAACAGCCTAGCTCTGGGGCCAACGTCCTGACTTTC.

This chain links TRBV28 with TRBJ1-2, with TRBD1 identical over 12 bases. V gave up 3 bases and J gave up 3 bases; unmatched junction bases: 5. The CDR3 contains 16 residues. Germline V gene lookup returns CDR1 MDHEN and CDR2 SYDVKM. CDR3 in amino acids: CASSLGGTGGDYGYTF. Here the CDR3 DNA reads TGTGCCAGCAGTTTGGGCGGGACAGGGGGCGACTATGGCTACACCTTC.

This clonotype appeared many times. This rearrangement joins TRBV4-3 to TRBJ2-5; the D is unclear. Germline CDR1 reads LGHNA; CDR2 reads YSLEER. Trimming pared 1 base from V and 5 bases from J, leaving 8 bases between. The CDR3 covers 13 residues. The CDR3 DNA reads as TGCGCCAGCAGCCAAGGCGTTAGGGAGACCCAGTACTTC. As protein: CASSQGVRETQYF.